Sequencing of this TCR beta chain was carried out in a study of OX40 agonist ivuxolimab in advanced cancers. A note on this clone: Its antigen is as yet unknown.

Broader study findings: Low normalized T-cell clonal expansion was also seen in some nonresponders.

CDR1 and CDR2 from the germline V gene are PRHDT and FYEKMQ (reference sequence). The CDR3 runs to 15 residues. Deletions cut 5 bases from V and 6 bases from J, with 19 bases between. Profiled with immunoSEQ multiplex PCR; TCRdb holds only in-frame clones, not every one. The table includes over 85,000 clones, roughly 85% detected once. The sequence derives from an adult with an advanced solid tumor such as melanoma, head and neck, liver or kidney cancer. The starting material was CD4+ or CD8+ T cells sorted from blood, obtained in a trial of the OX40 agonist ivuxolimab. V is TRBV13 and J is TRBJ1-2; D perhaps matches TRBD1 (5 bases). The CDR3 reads CASSPGRRNQNGYTF. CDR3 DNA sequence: TGTGCCAGCAGCCCGGGACGGCGAAATCAAAATGGCTACACCTTC. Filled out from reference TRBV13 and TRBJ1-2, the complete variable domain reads AAGVIQSPRHLIKEKRETATLKCYPIPRHDTVYWYQQGPGQDPQFLISFYEKMQSDKGSIPDRFSAQQFSDYHSELNMSSLELGDSALYFCASSPGRRNQNGYTFGSGTRLTVV.